The rows below give T cell receptor beta chains drawn from one sample of a study of identical twins. TCRdb passed the 5' RACE reads through MiXCR, listing each CDR3 protein once. Found here are 500,000 to 650,000 distinct CDR3 sequences, just over 7% of them singletons; the top ten hold approximately 1.5%. The same sample was also studied in work on yellow fever vaccine responses in identical twins.

The sequencing input was PBMCs. The receptors were sampled from a woman aged 18 to 35 in good health. Each CDR3 is given with its conserved first and last residue. A D gene is named only where the DNA matches it firmly. Clone size is shown for a subset of rows, as once, few, many or a class of expanded clone.

j_gene	d_gene	abundance	v_gene	CDR3nt	CDR3aa
TRBJ2-3	TRBD2	few	TRBV7-3	TGTGCCAGCAGCTTACTAGCGGGTTCTCAAACAGATACGCAGTATTTT	CASSLLAGSQTDTQYF
TRBJ1-1	TRBD1	few	TRBV29-1	TGCAGCGTTGTGGGGGGACAGGGGAACACTGAAGCTTTCTTT	CSVVGGQGNTEAFF
TRBJ2-1	-	many	TRBV7-9	TGTGCCAGCAGCCCCTTTATGGTCAATGAGCAGTTCTTC	CASSPFMVNEQFF
TRBJ2-5	-	many	TRBV27	TGTGCCAGCAGTCCCCACAGGGGGGGAGAGACCCAGTACTTC	CASSPHRGGETQYF
TRBJ2-1	TRBD2	many	TRBV20-1	TGCAGTGCTCGGGGCGGGGGACTTCATGAGCAGTTCTTC	CSARGGGLHEQFF
TRBJ1-4	-	few	TRBV5-6	TGTGCCAGCAGCTTGGTAGAGACCAGGAATGAAAAACTGTTTTTT	CASSLVETRNEKLFF
TRBJ1-6	TRBD1	-	TRBV28	TGTGCCAGCAGCCGAACCGGACAGGGCTTCTATAATTCACCCCTCCACTTT	CASSRTGQGFYNSPLHF
TRBJ2-6	-	-	TRBV5-6	TGTGCCAGCAGCTTGAACATTCAGTACTCTGGGGCCAACGTCCTGACTTTC	CASSLNIQYSGANVLTF
TRBJ1-1	-	many	TRBV7-8	TGTGCCAGCAGCTTAATGACAGCTAGCCCTGAAGCTTTCTTT	CASSLMTASPEAFF
TRBJ2-6	-	once	TRBV20-1	TGCAGTGCTAGAGATGCTAAGGAATACGTCTCTGGGGCCAACGTCCTGACTTTC	CSARDAKEYVSGANVLTF
TRBJ1-6	-	many	TRBV4-1	TGCGCCAGCAGCCAAATATCGGGGGGAATGATTTCACCCCTCCACTTT	CASSQISGGMISPLHF
TRBJ2-7	-	-	TRBV5-1	TGCGCCAGCAGGGACAACTACGAGCAGTACTTC	CASRDNYEQYF
TRBJ2-1	-	many	TRBV2	TGTGCCAGCAGGGGAGGCCAACGCGTCATCAATGAGCAGTTCTTC	CASRGGQRVINEQFF
TRBJ2-1	TRBD2	-	TRBV2	TGTGCCAGCAGTAAACTGGGACTAGCGGTCTACAATGAGCAGTTCTTC	CASSKLGLAVYNEQFF
TRBJ1-1	-	-	TRBV20-1	TGCAGTGCCTCTCCCCGGACGAGGAACACTGAAGCTTTCTTT	CSASPRTRNTEAFF
TRBJ2-1	-	many	TRBV24-1	TGTGCCACCAGTGATCAGGCCCAGCAGTTCTTC	CATSDQAQQFF
TRBJ1-6	-	-	TRBV7-9	TGTGCCAGCAGCTTATATGGAGAGGCGGATTCACCCCTCCACTTT	CASSLYGEADSPLHF
TRBJ1-2	-	few	TRBV12-3/TRBV12-4	TGTGCCAGCAGTTTAGTGCCCTCCGGTCCCGCTAACTATGGCTACACCTTC	CASSLVPSGPANYGYTF
TRBJ1-1	-	many	TRBV28	TGTGCCAGCAGTCCGAACGGGGGCGCCGGGGGCACTGAAGCTTTCTTT	CASSPNGGAGGTEAFF
TRBJ2-5	TRBD1	-	TRBV7-9	TGTGCCAGCAGCTTACGGGGGACAGGAGAGACCCAGTACTTC	CASSLRGTGETQYF
TRBJ2-1	TRBD2	-	TRBV11-3	TGTGCCAGCATCGGGGGACTAGCGGGAGCGGGAGAGCAGTTCTTC	CASIGGLAGAGEQFF
TRBJ2-3	TRBD1	few	TRBV28	TGTGCCAGCAGCTCAGACAGGGGGTTTGGAGATACGCAGTATTTT	CASSSDRGFGDTQYF
TRBJ2-3	TRBD1	many	TRBV7-2	TGTGCCAGCAGCCCCCAGACAGGGCCCACAGATACGCAGTATTTT	CASSPQTGPTDTQYF